This TCR beta chain was recorded in a study of cytomegalovirus exposure and HLA in healthy donors. Germline V gene data show CDR1 as LNHDA and CDR2 as SQIVND (reference sequence). CDR3 length: 13 residues. Trimming removed 3 bases from V and 6 bases from J, with 9 bases in between. Sequencing used immunoSEQ multiplex PCR; TCRdb keeps in-frame clones, though not all of them. The top ten hold approximately 2.3% of the sample, which has roughly 60,000 clones, roughly 94% seen once. Sample: PBMCs. The chain combines TRBV19 with TRBJ1-5; D not resolved. The receptor's source is a man between 18 and 35 years old in good health and CMV-seronegative. The CDR3 reads CASSMQTGQPQHF. CDR3 nucleotide sequence: TGTGCCAGTAGTATGCAGACGGGTCAGCCCCAGCATTTT.